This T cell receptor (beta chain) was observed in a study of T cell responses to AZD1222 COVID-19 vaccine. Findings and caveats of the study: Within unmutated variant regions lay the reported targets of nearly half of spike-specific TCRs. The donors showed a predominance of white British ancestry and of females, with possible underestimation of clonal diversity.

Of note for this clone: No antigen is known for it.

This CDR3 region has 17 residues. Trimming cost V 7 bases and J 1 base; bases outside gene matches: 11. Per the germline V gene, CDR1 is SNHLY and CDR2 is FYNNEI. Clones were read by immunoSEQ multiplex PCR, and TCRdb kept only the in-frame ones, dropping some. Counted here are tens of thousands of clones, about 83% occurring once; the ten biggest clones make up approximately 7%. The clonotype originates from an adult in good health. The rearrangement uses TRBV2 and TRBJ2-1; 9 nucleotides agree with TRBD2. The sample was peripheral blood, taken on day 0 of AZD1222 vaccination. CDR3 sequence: CASTWIERGESYNEQFF. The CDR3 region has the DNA TGTGCCAGCACGTGGATTGAGCGGGGGGAGTCCTACAATGAGCAGTTCTTC.